This T cell receptor beta chain was sequenced for a study of shared clonotypes between healthy human individuals. Study context: Donors, aged 18 to 49, were a couple of women and a few men.

Selected positively for CCR7 and CD45RO-negative, naive CD8 cells excluded terminally differentiated effector memory CD45RA+ cells. Germline V CDR1 and CDR2: KGHSH, LQKENI. Trimming stripped 6 bases from V and 5 bases from J, with 17 bases between. The CDR3 covers 15 residues. Study observations and caveats: Sequencing depth was predicted to influence how clonotypes are shared among donors. Naive subsets, compared against memory subsets, generally had larger estimated richness values. Sharing across four donors was highest in naive CD4 (around 5%) and lowest in memory CD8 (around 0.4%).

TCRdb keeps only in-frame clones here, not all; method: immunoSEQ multiplex PCR. Of around 2,000,000 clones in the sample, 85% to 95% were seen once. Concerning this clone itself: The antigen is not known.

The sequenced material came from naive CD8+ T cells sorted from blood. The gene calls are TRBV18 and TRBJ1-5; D ambiguous. This TCR derives from a man between 18 and 35 years old in good health. The CDR3 DNA is TGTGCCAGCTCGGCGGTAACCGAGGTAGATCAGCCCCAGCATTTT. Protein sequence: CASSAVTEVDQPQHF.